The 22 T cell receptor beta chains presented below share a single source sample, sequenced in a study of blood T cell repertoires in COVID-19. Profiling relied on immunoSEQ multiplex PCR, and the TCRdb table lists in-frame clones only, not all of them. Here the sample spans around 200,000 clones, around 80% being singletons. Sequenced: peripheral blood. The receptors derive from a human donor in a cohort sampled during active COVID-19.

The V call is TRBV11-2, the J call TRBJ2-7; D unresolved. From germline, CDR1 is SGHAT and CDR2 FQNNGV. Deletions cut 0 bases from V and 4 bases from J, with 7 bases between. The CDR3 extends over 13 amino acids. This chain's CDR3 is CASSLDSEYEQYF. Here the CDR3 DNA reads TGTGCCAGCAGCTTAGACTCCGAGTACGAGCAGTACTTC.

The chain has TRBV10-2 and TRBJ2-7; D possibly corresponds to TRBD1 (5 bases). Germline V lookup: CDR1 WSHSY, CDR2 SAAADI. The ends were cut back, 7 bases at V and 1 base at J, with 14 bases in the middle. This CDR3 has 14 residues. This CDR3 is CASTLTTVSYEQYF. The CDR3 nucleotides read TGCGCCAGCACTTTAACGACAGTATCCTACGAGCAGTACTTC.

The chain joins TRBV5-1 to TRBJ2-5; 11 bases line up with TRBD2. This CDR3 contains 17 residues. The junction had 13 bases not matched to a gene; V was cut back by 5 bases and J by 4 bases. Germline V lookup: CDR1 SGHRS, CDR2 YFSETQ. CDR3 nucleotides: TGCGCCAGCAGAAATCCTAGCGGGGGGTCGGGTACAGAGACCCAGTACTTC. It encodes CASRNPSGGSGTETQYF.

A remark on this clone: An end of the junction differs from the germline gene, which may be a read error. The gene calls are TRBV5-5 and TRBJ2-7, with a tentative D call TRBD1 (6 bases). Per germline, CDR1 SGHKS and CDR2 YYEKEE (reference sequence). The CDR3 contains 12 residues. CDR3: CASSLEGVVLNF. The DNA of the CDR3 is TGTGCCAGCAGCTTGGAGGGGGTTGTCTTGAACTTC.

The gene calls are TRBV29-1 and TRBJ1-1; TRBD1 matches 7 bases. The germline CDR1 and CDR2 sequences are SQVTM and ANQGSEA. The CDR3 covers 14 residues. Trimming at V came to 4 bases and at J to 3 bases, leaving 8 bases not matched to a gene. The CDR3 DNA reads TGCAGCGTTGTACGGGACAGAGGAGACACTGAAGCTTTCTTT. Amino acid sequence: CSVVRDRGDTEAFF.

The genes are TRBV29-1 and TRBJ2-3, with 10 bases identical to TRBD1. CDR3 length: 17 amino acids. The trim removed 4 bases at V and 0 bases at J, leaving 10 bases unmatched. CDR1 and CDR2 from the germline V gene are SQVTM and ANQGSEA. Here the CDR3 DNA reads TGCAGCGTTGGGCTTTTTCCGGGACAGGGGAGCACAGATACGCAGTATTTT. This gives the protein CSVGLFPGQGSTDTQYF.

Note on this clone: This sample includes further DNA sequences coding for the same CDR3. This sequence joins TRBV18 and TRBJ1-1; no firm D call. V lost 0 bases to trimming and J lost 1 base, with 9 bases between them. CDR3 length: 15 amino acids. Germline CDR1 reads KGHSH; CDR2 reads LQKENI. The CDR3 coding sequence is TGTGCCAGCTCACCACCATTGGGAGGGAACACTGAAGCTTTCTTT. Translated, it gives CASSPPLGGNTEAFF.

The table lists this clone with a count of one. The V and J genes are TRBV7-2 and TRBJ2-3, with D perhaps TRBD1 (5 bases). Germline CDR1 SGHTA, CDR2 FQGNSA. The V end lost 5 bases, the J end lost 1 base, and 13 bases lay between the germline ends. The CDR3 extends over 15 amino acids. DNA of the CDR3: TGTGCCAGCAGCCCCCCGTTGGGGCGCACAGATACGCAGTATTTT. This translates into CASSPPLGRTDTQYF.

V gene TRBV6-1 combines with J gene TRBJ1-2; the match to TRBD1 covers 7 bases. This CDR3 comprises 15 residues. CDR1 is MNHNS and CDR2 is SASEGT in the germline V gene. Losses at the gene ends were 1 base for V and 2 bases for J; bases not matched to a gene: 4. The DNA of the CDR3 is TGTGCCAGCAGTGAAGTAGGGGGCGCGAACTATGGCTACACCTTC. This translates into CASSEVGGANYGYTF.

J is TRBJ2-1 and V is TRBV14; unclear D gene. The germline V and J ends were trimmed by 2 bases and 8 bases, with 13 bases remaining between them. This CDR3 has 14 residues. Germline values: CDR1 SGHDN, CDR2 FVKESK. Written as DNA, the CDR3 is TGTGCCAGCAGCCAATTGGATAGCCTGGATGAGCAGTTCTTC. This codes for CASSQLDSLDEQFF. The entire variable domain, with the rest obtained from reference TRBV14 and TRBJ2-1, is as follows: EAGVTQFPSHSVIEKGQTVTLRCDPISGHDNLYWYRRVMGKEIKFLLHFVKESKQDESGMPNNRFLAERTGGTYSTLKVQPAELEDSGVYFCASSQLDSLDEQFFGPGTRLTVL.

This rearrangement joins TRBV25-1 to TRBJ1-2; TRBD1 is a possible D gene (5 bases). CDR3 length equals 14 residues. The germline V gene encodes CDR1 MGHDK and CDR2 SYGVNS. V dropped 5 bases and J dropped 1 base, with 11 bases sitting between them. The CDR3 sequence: CASSWAGNNYGYTF. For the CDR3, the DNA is TGTGCCAGCAGTTGGGCAGGGAATAACTATGGCTACACCTTC.

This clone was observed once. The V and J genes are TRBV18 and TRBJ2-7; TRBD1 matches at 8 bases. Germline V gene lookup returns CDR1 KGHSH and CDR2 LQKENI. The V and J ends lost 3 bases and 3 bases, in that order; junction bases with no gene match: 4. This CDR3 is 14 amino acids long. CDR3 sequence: CASSPGQADYEQYF. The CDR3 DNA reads TGTGCCAGCTCACCGGGACAGGCTGACTACGAGCAGTACTTC.

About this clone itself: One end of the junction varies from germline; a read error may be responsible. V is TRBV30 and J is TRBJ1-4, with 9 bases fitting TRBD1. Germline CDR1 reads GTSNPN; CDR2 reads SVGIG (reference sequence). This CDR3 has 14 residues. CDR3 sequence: CAWNPGQGNDKLFF. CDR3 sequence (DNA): TGTGCCTGGAACCCTGGACAGGGGAATGACAAACTGTTTTTT.

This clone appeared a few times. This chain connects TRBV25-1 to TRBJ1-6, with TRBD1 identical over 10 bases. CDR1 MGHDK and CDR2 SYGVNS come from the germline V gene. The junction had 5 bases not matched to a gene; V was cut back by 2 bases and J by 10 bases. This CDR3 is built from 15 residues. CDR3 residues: CASSERTGGGSPLHF. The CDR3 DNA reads TGTGCCAGCAGTGAAAGGACAGGGGGTGGGTCACCCCTCCACTTT. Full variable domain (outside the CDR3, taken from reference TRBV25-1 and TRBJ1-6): EADIYQTPRYLVIGTGKKITLECSQTMGHDKMYWYQQDPGMELHLIHYSYGVNSTEKGDLSSESTVSRIRTEHFPLTLESARPSHTSQYLCASSERTGGGSPLHFGNGTRLTVT.

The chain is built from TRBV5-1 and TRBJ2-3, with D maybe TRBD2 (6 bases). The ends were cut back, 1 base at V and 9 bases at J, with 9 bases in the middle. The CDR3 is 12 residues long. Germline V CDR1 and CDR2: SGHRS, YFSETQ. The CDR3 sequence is CASSLPGVTQYF. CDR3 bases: TGCGCCAGCAGCTTGCCGGGGGTAACGCAGTATTTT.

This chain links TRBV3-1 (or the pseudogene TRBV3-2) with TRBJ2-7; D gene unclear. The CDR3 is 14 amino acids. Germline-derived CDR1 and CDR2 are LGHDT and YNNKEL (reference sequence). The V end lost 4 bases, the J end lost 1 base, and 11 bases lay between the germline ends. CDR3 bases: TGTGCCAGCAGCCTTCCTTCGGTATCCTACGAGCAGTACTTC. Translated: CASSLPSVSYEQYF.

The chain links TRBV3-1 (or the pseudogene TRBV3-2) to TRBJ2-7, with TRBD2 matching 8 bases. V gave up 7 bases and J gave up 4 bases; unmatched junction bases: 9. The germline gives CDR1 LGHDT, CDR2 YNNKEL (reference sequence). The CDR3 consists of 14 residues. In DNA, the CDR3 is TGTGCCAGCACCTTTGGCGGGGGGATTTACGAGCAGTACTTC. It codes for CASTFGGGIYEQYF.

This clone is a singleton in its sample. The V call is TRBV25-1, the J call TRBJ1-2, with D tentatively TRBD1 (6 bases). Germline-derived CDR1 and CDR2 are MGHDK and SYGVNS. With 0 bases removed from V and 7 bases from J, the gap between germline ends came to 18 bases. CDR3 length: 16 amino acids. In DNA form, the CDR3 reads TGTGCCAGCAGTGAATATAGTATTGGGCAGGGGATTGGCTACACCTTC. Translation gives CASSEYSIGQGIGYTF.

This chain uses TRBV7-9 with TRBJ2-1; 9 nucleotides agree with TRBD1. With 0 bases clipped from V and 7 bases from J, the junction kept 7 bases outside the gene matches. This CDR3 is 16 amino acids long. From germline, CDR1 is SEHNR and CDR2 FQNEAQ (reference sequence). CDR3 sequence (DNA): TGTGCCAGCAGCTTAGCACCGGGACAGGGCTTAAATGAGCAGTTCTTC. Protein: CASSLAPGQGLNEQFF.

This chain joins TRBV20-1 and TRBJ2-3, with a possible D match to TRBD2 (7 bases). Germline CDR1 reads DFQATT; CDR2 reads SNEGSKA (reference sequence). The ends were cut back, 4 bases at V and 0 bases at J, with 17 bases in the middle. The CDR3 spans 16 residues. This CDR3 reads CSANDRGAASTDTQYF. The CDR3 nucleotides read TGCAGTGCTAATGACCGGGGGGCTGCTAGCACAGATACGCAGTATTTT.

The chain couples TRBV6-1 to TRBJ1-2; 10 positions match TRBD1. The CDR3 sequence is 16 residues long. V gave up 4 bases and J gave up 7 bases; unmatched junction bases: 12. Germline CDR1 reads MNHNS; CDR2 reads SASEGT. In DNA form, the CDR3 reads TGTGCCAGCAGTGCCGGGGACAGGGGCATTCCGCTTGGCTACACCTTC. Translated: CASSAGDRGIPLGYTF.

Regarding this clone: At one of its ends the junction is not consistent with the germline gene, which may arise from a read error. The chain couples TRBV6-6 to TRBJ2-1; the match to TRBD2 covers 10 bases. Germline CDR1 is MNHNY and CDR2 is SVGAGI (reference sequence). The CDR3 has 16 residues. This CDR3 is CASSYSAGGLYDEQFF. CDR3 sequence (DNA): TGTGCCAGCAGTTACTCAGCGGGGGGGCTCTACGATGAGCAGTTCTTC.